These 27 T cell receptor beta chains share one sample of origin, sequenced in a study of CD8 T cells in ankylosing spondylitis. Study observations and caveats: The study identified a TCR beta motif of eight highly homologous variants that appeared characteristic of ankylosing spondylitis blood.

No antigen is known for these receptors. Each CDR3 protein is one row after TCRdb ran MiXCR on the 5' RACE reads. The profile covers roughly 90,000 distinct CDR3 sequences, with about 8.1% appearing a single time and over 25% taken by the ten largest. The specimen was blood, either unsorted or a sorted T cell fraction (not recorded which). Every receptor here comes from a male donor with ankylosing spondylitis.

This clonotype occurred many times. The rearrangement links TRBV7-8 to TRBJ2-3, with 8 bases that match TRBD2. The CDR3 contains 15 residues. J was trimmed by 5 bases and V by 5 bases; bases with no gene match: 9. Germline V gene data show CDR1 as SGHVS and CDR2 as FQNEAQ. The CDR3 sequence: CASSPIGGAGDTQYF. CDR3 bases: TGTGCCAGCAGCCCAATCGGGGGGGCCGGAGATACGCAGTATTTT.

In this sample, this clonotype turned up once. V is TRBV4-1 and J is TRBJ1-5; TRBD1 might be the D (5 bases). The CDR3 covers 14 residues. Trimming removed 4 bases at V and 6 bases at J, with 13 bases between. Germline loops: CDR1 MGHRA, CDR2 YSYEKL. CDR3 protein: CASSRGQGVQPQHF. Here the CDR3 DNA reads TGCGCCAGCAGCCGTGGGCAGGGAGTTCAGCCCCAGCATTTT.

This clonotype occurred many times. The V gene is TRBV24-1, the J gene TRBJ2-5; 9 bases agree with TRBD1. The CDR3 covers 16 residues. CDR1 KGHDR and CDR2 SFDVKD come from the germline V gene. V lost 4 bases, J lost 3 bases, and 8 bases stayed unmatched. This CDR3 is CATSEPPGQGKETQYF. The DNA of the CDR3 is TGTGCCACCAGTGAGCCACCGGGACAGGGCAAAGAGACCCAGTACTTC.

This chain joins TRBV12-5 and TRBJ1-6; D uncertain. V gave up 5 bases and J gave up 3 bases, with 11 bases separating them. This CDR3 comprises 15 residues. CDR1 and CDR2 from the germline V gene are LGHNT and FRNRAP. CDR3 bases: TGTGCTAGTGGTCATATTGAGGTCTATAATTCACCCCTCCACTTT. It yields the protein CASGHIEVYNSPLHF.

The table lists this clonotype with a few counts. The chain couples TRBV7-9 to TRBJ2-7; 8 positions agree with TRBD1. The CDR3 totals 16 residues. The trim removed 5 bases at V and 2 bases at J, leaving 11 bases unmatched. Germline V gene sequence: CDR1 SEHNR, CDR2 FQNEAQ (reference sequence). CDR3 nucleotides: TGTGCCAGCAGCCCCATCGCCAGGGGGCTGCCCTACGAGCAGTACGTC. This codes for CASSPIARGLPYEQYV.

The chain carries TRBV27 and TRBJ2-7; 7 bases map to TRBD2. Germline loops: CDR1 MNHEY, CDR2 SMNVEV (reference sequence). The CDR3 has 16 residues. Trimming took 2 bases from V and 0 from J; bases not matched to a gene: 7. The CDR3 spells CASSLGGGPSSYEQYF. The CDR3, as DNA: TGTGCCAGCAGTTTAGGGGGAGGGCCGAGCTCCTACGAGCAGTACTTC.

The rearrangement joins TRBV12-3 or TRBV12-4 to TRBJ2-5; D might be TRBD1 (6 bases). There are 15 residues in the CDR3. V was shortened by 6 bases and J by 1 base, with 15 bases between the two germline ends. CDR3: CASSTRAQGQETQYF. The CDR3 DNA is TGTGCCAGCAGCACACGAGCACAGGGCCAAGAGACCCAGTACTTC.

This chain connects TRBV11-2 to TRBJ1-6; no reliable D call. V was pared by 1 base and J by 7 bases, with 11 bases between. The CDR3 is 15 residues long. Germline V gene lookup returns CDR1 SGHAT and CDR2 FQNNGV. DNA of the CDR3: TGTGCCAGCAGCTTAGTTTATGCGGGGAATTCACCCCTCCACTTT. This translates into CASSLVYAGNSPLHF.

This clonotype was counted ten times or more. The V call is TRBV5-6, the J call TRBJ1-1; D remains unclear. Germline CDR1 and CDR2: SGHDT and YYEEEE. The CDR3 has 15 residues. V lost 4 bases and J lost 1, with 14 bases in between. CDR3 nucleotides: TGTGCCAGCAGCACCCGACGAGAGACGAACACTGAAGCTTTCTTT. It is translated as CASSTRRETNTEAFF. Looking up the rest from reference TRBV5-6 and TRBJ1-1 gives the full variable domain: DAGVTQSPTHLIKTRGQQVTLRCSPKSGHDTVSWYQQALGQGPQFIFQYYEEEERQRGNFPDRFSGHQFPNYSSELNVNALLLGDSALYLCASSTRRETNTEAFFGQGTRLTVV.

The chain combines TRBV20-1 with TRBJ2-2; 9 positions match TRBD1. V shed 0 bases, J shed 5 bases, and the junction held 10 bases outside the gene matches. The germline gives CDR1 DFQATT, CDR2 SNEGSKA (reference sequence). This CDR3 region has 17 residues. CDR3 coding DNA: TGCAGTGCTAGAGAGAAGGCGGGACAGGGTCTTACCGGGGAGCTGTTTTTT. Amino acids: CSAREKAGQGLTGELFF.

V usage is TRBV27 and J usage is TRBJ2-1; 10 nucleotides match TRBD2. With V trimmed by 2 bases and J by 0 bases, 7 bases remained unmatched. Germline CDR1 reads MNHEY; CDR2 reads SMNVEV (reference sequence). The CDR3 is 18 residues long. CDR3 nucleotides: TGTGCCAGCAGTTTAATAGCGGGAGGTCCTACCTCCTACAATGAGCAGTTCTTC. Its protein product is CASSLIAGGPTSYNEQFF.

There are many counts of this clonotype. The chain combines TRBV20-1 with TRBJ2-7, with TRBD2 matching over 8 bases. Germline CDR1 DFQATT, CDR2 SNEGSKA (reference sequence). Trimming cost V 0 bases and J 1 base; bases outside gene matches: 8. This CDR3 is built from 16 residues. CDR3 bases: TGCAGTGCTAGAGATCTACCGGCTAGCGGGTCCTACGAGCAGTACTTC. Protein product: CSARDLPASGSYEQYF.

This clonotype was recorded many times. The V and J genes are TRBV24-1 and TRBJ2-2; 9 nucleotides line up with TRBD2. This CDR3 comprises 17 residues. In germline, CDR1 is KGHDR, CDR2 SFDVKD. V trimming: 3 bases; J trimming: 6 bases; junction bases outside the gene matches: 10. The CDR3 loop reads CATSDPSQTSGAGELFF. CDR3 in DNA: TGTGCCACCAGTGATCCTTCCCAGACTAGCGGAGCCGGGGAGCTGTTTTTT.

This clonotype showed up many times. This rearrangement joins TRBV20-1 to TRBJ2-2, with D tentatively TRBD1 or TRBD2 (6 bases each). In germline, CDR1 is DFQATT, CDR2 SNEGSKA (reference sequence). V was pared by 2 bases and J by 13 bases, with 17 bases between. The CDR3 sequence is 13 residues long. The CDR3 DNA reads as TGCAGTGCTAGACCACCCCCGGGGGCAGGGCTGTTTTTT. Protein product: CSARPPPGAGLFF.

This chain uses TRBV27 with TRBJ1-1; the D is unclear. In germline, CDR1 is MNHEY, CDR2 SMNVEV (reference sequence). This CDR3 is 15 amino acids long. V shed 3 bases and J shed 6 bases, with 17 bases lying between them. The CDR3 sequence: CASSFLAQQPPEAFF. CDR3 nucleotide sequence: TGTGCCAGCAGTTTCTTGGCCCAACAACCCCCTGAAGCTTTCTTT.

This clonotype was seen a few times. The rearrangement uses TRBV2 and TRBJ1-1, with TRBD1 matching over 9 bases. After removal of 6 bases from V and 2 bases from J, the junction contained 4 bases not matched to a gene. Germline values: CDR1 SNHLY, CDR2 FYNNEI. This CDR3 has 14 amino acids. CDR3 residues: CASSATGGNTEAFF. The CDR3 DNA reads TGTGCCAGCAGCGCGACAGGGGGTAACACTGAAGCTTTCTTT. Using reference TRBV2 and TRBJ1-1 for the parts outside the CDR3, the full variable domain is EPEVTQTPSHQVTQMGQEVILRCVPISNHLYFYWYRQILGQKVEFLVSFYNNEISEKSEIFDDQFSVERPDGSNFTLKIRSTKLEDSAMYFCASSATGGNTEAFFGQGTRLTVV.

This clonotype was seen many times. The V and J genes are TRBV7-9 and TRBJ2-1; 7 nucleotides line up with TRBD1. The V gene's germline CDR1 is SEHNR and CDR2 FQNEAQ (reference sequence). The CDR3 is 16 residues long. V dropped 5 bases and J dropped 3; count of bases not matched to a gene: 10. Here the CDR3 reads CASSPSRGQNYNEQFF. The CDR3 nucleotides read TGTGCCAGCAGCCCGTCTAGGGGGCAGAACTACAATGAGCAGTTCTTC.

This clonotype was recorded many times. V usage is TRBV12-3 or TRBV12-4 and J usage is TRBJ1-2, with TRBD1 as a possible D gene (5 bases). The CDR3 spans 15 residues. V dropped 4 bases and J dropped 8 bases, with 20 bases sitting between them. CDR3 loop: CASSWDPTSTEGYTF. CDR3 DNA: TGTGCCAGCAGTTGGGACCCGACGTCGACGGAGGGCTACACCTTC.

The J gene is TRBJ2-1, the V gene TRBV9; 7 bases map to TRBD2. With V trimmed by 2 bases and J by 3 bases, 2 bases remained unmatched. The V gene's germline CDR1 is SGDLS and CDR2 YYNGEE. The CDR3 runs to 14 residues. The CDR3 loop is CASSVGTNYNEQFF. The CDR3 DNA follows: TGTGCCAGCAGCGTCGGGACTAACTACAATGAGCAGTTCTTC.

The chain employs TRBV4-1 and TRBJ2-1; possibly TRBD2 for D (5 bases). CDR3 length: 14 amino acids. Between the trimmed V and J ends, which lost 2 bases and 7 bases, there was a span of 12 bases. Germline V CDR1 and CDR2: MGHRA, YSYEKL. CDR3 DNA sequence: TGCGCCAGCAGCCAACGACGGGGAGCTAATGAGCAGTTCTTC. It translates to CASSQRRGANEQFF.

This clonotype came up a few times. For the CDR3, the DNA is TGTGCCATCAGTGAGGAGGGACCTGGGGCCAACGTCCTGACTTTC. As protein: CAISEEGPGANVLTF. V usage is TRBV10-3 and J usage is TRBJ2-6; D may be TRBD1 or TRBD2 (5 bases each). The CDR3 totals 15 residues. Trimming shortened V by 2 bases and J by 2 bases, and 7 bases separated the two germline ends. Germline V lookup: CDR1 ENHRY, CDR2 SYGVKD.

This clonotype showed up just a few times. V and J are TRBV7-9 and TRBJ1-5; a weak D match, TRBD1 (6 bases). This CDR3 spans 13 amino acids. Trimming took 3 bases from V and 7 from J, leaving 10 bases between them. Per the germline V gene, CDR1 is SEHNR and CDR2 is FQNEAQ (reference sequence). The DNA of the CDR3 is TGTGCCAGCAGCTTGCCAGGGGTACAGCCCCAGCATTTT. Amino acids: CASSLPGVQPQHF.

The rearrangement uses TRBV15 and TRBJ2-1; unclear D gene. This CDR3 has 15 residues. The V and J ends lost 5 bases and 0 bases respectively, with 11 bases between them. Germline V gene data show CDR1 as LNHNV and CDR2 as YYDKDF (reference sequence). The DNA for the CDR3 is TGTGCCACCAGCGTAGAAGCGAGCTCCTACAATGAGCAGTTCTTC. It yields the protein CATSVEASSYNEQFF. Full variable domain (outside the CDR3, taken from reference TRBV15 and TRBJ2-1): DAMVIQNPRYQVTQFGKPVTLSCSQTLNHNVMYWYQQKSSQAPKLLFHYYDKDFNNEADTPDNFQSRRPNTSFCFLDIRSPGLGDTAMYLCATSVEASSYNEQFFGPGTRLTVL.

This clonotype was recorded at least ten times. This sequence joins TRBV6-1 and TRBJ1-1, with TRBD1 matching 12 bases. There are 14 residues in the CDR3. J lost 8 bases, V lost 4 bases, and 5 bases had no gene match. Germline CDR1 reads MNHNS; CDR2 reads SASEGT. The CDR3 nucleotides are TGTGCCAGCAGTGTGGGACAGGGGGCAACCGAAGCTTTCTTT. Its protein product is CASSVGQGATEAFF.

This clonotype was detected many times. This sequence joins TRBV20-1 and TRBJ2-2; D remains unclear. Germline values: CDR1 DFQATT, CDR2 SNEGSKA (reference sequence). V dropped 0 bases and J dropped 1 base, with 6 bases sitting between them. This CDR3 spans 14 amino acids. The CDR3 protein is CSARDWENTGELFF. The DNA of the CDR3 is TGCAGTGCTAGAGATTGGGAGAACACCGGGGAGCTGTTTTTT.

The rearrangement joins TRBV9 to TRBJ2-1, with TRBD1 identical over 10 bases. V shed 1 base and J 7 bases; nucleotides not matched to a gene: 11. Looked up from germline, CDR1 is SGDLS and CDR2 is YYNGEE. The CDR3 is made up of 17 amino acids. The CDR3 DNA reads TGTGCCAGCAGCGTAACAGACCGGGACAGGGGTGGTAATGAGCAGTTCTTC. Translating gives CASSVTDRDRGGNEQFF.

This clonotype was recorded a few times. This chain uses TRBV12-3 or TRBV12-4 with TRBJ2-1, with 10 bases aligning to TRBD2. The CDR3 is 14 residues long. J was trimmed by 3 bases and V by 7 bases; bases with no gene match: 3. CDR3: CASIGTSVYNEQFF. The CDR3 DNA reads as TGTGCCAGCATCGGGACTAGCGTCTACAATGAGCAGTTCTTC.